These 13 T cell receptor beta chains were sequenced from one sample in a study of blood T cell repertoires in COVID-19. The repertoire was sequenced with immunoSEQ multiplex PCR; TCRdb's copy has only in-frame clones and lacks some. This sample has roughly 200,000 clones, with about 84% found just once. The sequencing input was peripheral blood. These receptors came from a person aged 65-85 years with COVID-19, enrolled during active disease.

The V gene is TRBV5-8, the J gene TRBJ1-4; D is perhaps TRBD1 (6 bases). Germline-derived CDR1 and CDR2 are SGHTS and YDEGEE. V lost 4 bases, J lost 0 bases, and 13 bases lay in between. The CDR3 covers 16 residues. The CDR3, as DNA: TGTGCCAGCAGCCCGGGACATTCTGCAACTAATGAAAAACTGTTTTTT. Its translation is CASSPGHSATNEKLFF. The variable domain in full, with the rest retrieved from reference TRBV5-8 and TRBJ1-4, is EAGVTQSPTHLIKTRGQQATLRCSPISGHTSVYWYQQALGLGLQFLLWYDEGEERNRGNFPPRFSGRQFPNYSSELNVNALELEDSALYLCASSPGHSATNEKLFFGSGTQLSVL.

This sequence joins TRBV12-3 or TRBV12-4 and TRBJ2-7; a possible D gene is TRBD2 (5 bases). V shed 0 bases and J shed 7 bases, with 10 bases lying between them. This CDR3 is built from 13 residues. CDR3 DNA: TGTGCCAGCAGTTTAGCGCGGGCAGGTGAGCAGTACTTC. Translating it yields CASSLARAGEQYF.

CDR3 DNA sequence: TGTGCCAGCAGCTTAGGGGGGCAGATCCCATACAATGAGCAGTTCTTC. Amino acid sequence: CASSLGGQIPYNEQFF. The chain carries TRBV7-7 and TRBJ2-1, with D perhaps TRBD1 (6 bases). The germline V gene encodes CDR1 SSHAT and CDR2 FNYEAQ (reference sequence). V was shortened by 1 base and J by 4 bases, with 14 bases between the two germline ends. The CDR3 has 16 residues.

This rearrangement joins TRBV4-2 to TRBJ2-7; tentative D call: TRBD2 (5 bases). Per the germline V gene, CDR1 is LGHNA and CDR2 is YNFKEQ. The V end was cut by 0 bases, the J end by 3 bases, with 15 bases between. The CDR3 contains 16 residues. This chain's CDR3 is CASSQEGVGVGYEQYF. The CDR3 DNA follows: TGTGCCAGCAGCCAAGAGGGAGTGGGCGTGGGCTACGAGCAGTACTTC.

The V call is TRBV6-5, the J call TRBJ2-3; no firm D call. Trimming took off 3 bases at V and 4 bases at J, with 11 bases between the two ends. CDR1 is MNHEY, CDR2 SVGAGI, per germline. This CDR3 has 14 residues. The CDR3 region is CASSYGRPPDTQYF. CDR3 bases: TGTGCCAGCAGTTATGGCAGGCCTCCAGATACGCAGTATTTT.

The CDR3 sequence: CASRRLAGEETQYF. CDR3 DNA sequence: TGTGCCAGCAGAAGACTAGCGGGAGAAGAGACCCAGTACTTC. The rearrangement uses TRBV7-9 and TRBJ2-5; 12 bases are a match to TRBD2. From germline, CDR1 is SEHNR and CDR2 FQNEAQ (reference sequence). The CDR3 covers 14 residues. The ends lost 6 bases at V and 3 bases at J; junction bases unmatched: 2.

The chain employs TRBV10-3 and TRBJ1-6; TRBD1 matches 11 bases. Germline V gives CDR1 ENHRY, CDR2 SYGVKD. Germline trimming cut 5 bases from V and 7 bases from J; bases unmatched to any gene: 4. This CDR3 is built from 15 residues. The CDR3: CAISTDRGRNSPLHF. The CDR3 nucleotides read TGTGCCATCAGTACGGACAGGGGGCGAAATTCACCCCTCCACTTT.

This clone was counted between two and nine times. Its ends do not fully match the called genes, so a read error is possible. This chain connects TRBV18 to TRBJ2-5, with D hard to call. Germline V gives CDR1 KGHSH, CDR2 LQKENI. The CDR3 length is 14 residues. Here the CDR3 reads CASSPQSREETQYF. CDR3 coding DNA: TGTGCCAGCTCCCCACAGTCTCGGGAAGAGACCCAGTACTTC.

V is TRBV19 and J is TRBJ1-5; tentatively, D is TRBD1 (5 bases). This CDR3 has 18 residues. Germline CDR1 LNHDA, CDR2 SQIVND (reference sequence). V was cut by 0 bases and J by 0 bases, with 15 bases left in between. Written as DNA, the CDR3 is TGTGCCAGTAGTATAGATCTGGGGCAGGGCTATAGCAATCAGCCCCAGCATTTT. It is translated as CASSIDLGQGYSNQPQHF.

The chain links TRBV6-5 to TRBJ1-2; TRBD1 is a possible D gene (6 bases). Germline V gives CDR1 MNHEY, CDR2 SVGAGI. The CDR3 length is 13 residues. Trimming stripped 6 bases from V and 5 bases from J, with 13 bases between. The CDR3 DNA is TGTGCCAGCAGCGAGACAGGTCCATATGGCTACACCTTC. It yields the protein CASSETGPYGYTF.

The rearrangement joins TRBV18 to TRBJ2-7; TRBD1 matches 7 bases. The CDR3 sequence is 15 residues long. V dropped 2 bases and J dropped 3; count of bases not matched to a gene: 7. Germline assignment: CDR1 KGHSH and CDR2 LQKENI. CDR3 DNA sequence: TGTGCCAGCTCACCATTTGGGACAGAAGACTACGAGCAGTACTTC. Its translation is CASSPFGTEDYEQYF.

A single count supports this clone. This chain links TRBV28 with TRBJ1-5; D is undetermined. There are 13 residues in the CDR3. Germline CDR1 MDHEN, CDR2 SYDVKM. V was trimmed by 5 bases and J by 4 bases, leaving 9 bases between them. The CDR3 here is CASSAQTNQPQHF. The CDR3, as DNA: TGTGCCAGCAGTGCCCAGACTAATCAGCCCCAGCATTTT.

Written as DNA, the CDR3 is TGTGCCAGCAGCATTAACAGGGGCCAGCAGCTCGTTTTTGAAGCTTTCTTT. Protein: CASSINRGQQLVFEAFF. V is TRBV5-6 and J is TRBJ1-1, with 7 bases aligning to TRBD1. The J segment lost 7 bases and the V segment lost 4 bases, leaving 19 bases of the junction unmatched. Germline V CDR1 and CDR2: SGHDT, YYEEEE. The CDR3 has 17 residues. The full variable domain, completed using reference TRBV5-6 and TRBJ1-1, is DAGVTQSPTHLIKTRGQQVTLRCSPKSGHDTVSWYQQALGQGPQFIFQYYEEEERQRGNFPDRFSGHQFPNYSSELNVNALLLGDSALYLCASSINRGQQLVFEAFFGQGTRLTVV.